This passage covers 8 T cell receptor beta chains from one sample sequenced in a study of blood T cells in healthy people across ages. With a J-beta primer mix and a sample-barcoded 5' primer, a second PCR ran 7 to 11 cycles. TCRdb recomputed calls from the 5' RACE reads with MiXCR, one row per CDR3 protein. The data show about 1.4 million distinct CDR3 sequences, with approximately 60% seen just once and roughly 7% held by the top ten. Sequencing was done on a sample of blood. These receptor sequences come from a man between 18 and 35 years old in good health.

The chain employs TRBV4-1 and TRBJ2-1, with TRBD2 matching over 11 bases. V lost 0 bases and J lost 0; bases outside the gene matches: 10. The CDR3 sequence is 20 residues long. CDR1 is MGHRA and CDR2 is YSYEKL in the germline V gene. CDR3: CASSQETSGIVASSYNEQFF. The CDR3 DNA reads as TGCGCCAGCAGCCAAGAGACTAGCGGGATAGTTGCGAGCTCCTACAATGAGCAGTTCTTC.

This clonotype was observed a handful of times. V and J are TRBV25-1 and TRBJ1-2; D might be TRBD1 (5 bases). V lost 5 bases and J lost 9, with 13 bases in between. Looked up from germline, CDR1 is MGHDK and CDR2 is SYGVNS. The CDR3 contains 12 residues. The CDR3 nucleotides read TGTGCCAGCAGTTCGGGACTTGACAGCTACACCTTC. Translation: CASSSGLDSYTF.

This chain joins TRBV28 and TRBJ2-5; TRBD1 matches at 9 bases. V was pared by 8 bases and J by 4 bases, with 8 bases of the junction left unmatched. This CDR3 contains 14 residues. CDR1 and CDR2 (germline): MDHEN, SYDVKM. The CDR3 spells CASGRDRVAETQYF. DNA for the CDR3: TGTGCCAGCGGGCGGGACAGGGTTGCAGAGACCCAGTACTTC.

This clonotype turned up a few times. V is TRBV21-1 and J is TRBJ1-4; the table's D call TRBD1 went unverified against the DNA. TRBV21-1 is designated a pseudogene. The CDR3 sequence is 13 residues long. The CDR3, as DNA: TGTGCCAGCAGCAAAGTCAGGGGCGAAAAACTGTTTTTT. Its protein product is CASSKVRGEKLFF.

This clonotype was counted a single time. The chain combines TRBV4-1 with TRBJ2-3; D unresolved. Trimming stripped 4 bases from V and 4 bases from J, with 12 bases between. The CDR3 totals 14 residues. Germline CDR1 and CDR2: MGHRA and YSYEKL. The CDR3: CASSLAPQSDTQYF. The CDR3 DNA sequence: TGCGCCAGCAGCCTCGCACCACAGTCAGATACGCAGTATTTT.

The chain combines TRBV6-5 with TRBJ2-2, with 9 bases matching TRBD1. CDR1 is MNHEY, CDR2 SVGAGI, per germline. V was clipped by 5 bases and J by 3 bases; unmatched bases: 1. This CDR3 region has 14 residues. The CDR3 DNA is TGTGCCAGCAGTGGACAGGGGCACACCGGGGAGCTGTTTTTT. Protein: CASSGQGHTGELFF.

The gene calls are TRBV12-3 or TRBV12-4 and TRBJ2-7, with D unclear. Trimming took off 5 bases at V and 2 bases at J, with 10 bases between the two ends. This CDR3 is 13 amino acids long. CDR3 coding DNA: TGTGCCAGCAGTCCTATCGAGGCCTACGAGCAGTACTTC. Residues: CASSPIEAYEQYF.

The chain recombines TRBV6-2 or TRBV6-3 with TRBJ2-7; D not certain. V lost 6 bases and J lost 0, with 15 bases in between. The CDR3 sequence is 15 residues long. Germline-derived CDR1 and CDR2 are MNHEY and SVGEGT. The CDR3 sequence: CASRAERVSSYEQYF. CDR3 nucleotides: TGTGCCAGCAGAGCCGAGAGAGTGAGCTCCTACGAGCAGTACTTC.